This T cell receptor (beta chain) stems from a study of a mutant IDH1 vaccine in newly diagnosed glioma. Method: immunoSEQ multiplex PCR; TCRdb's copy keeps in-frame clones and lacks some. The sample contains about 59,000 clones, around four fifths of which appear only once. The time point denotes: week 47, end of study. The vaccine gave 300 ug of a 20-mer mutant IDH1 peptide subcutaneously per dose. This CDR3 contains 14 residues. The trim removed 6 bases at V and 4 bases at J, leaving 8 bases unmatched. Germline V gene sequence: CDR1 SGHDN, CDR2 FVKESK. Notes on this clone: Its antigen is as yet unknown.

The sequencing here drew on PBMCs, taken from a glioma patient whose treatment included an IDH1 peptide vaccine. The TCR was taken from a man in his thirties or forties with glioma. This sequence joins TRBV14 and TRBJ1-2; TRBD1 matches at 7 bases. The chain's CDR3 is CASSTRDSFYGYTF. Written as DNA, the CDR3 is TGTGCCAGCAGTACCCGGGACAGCTTCTATGGCTACACCTTC.